The clone carrying this TCR beta chain has only one observation. The data originate from a study of blood T cell repertoires in COVID-19. As for the study in general: Samples of COVID-19 (acute and convalescent) were obtained from the United States, Italy and Spain. Nucleic acid was either cDNA or gDNA, and it came from T cells, B-cell-depleted T cells, or PBMCs.

Original methodology: Using reference gene primer amplification, nucleated cell counts were estimated. The table came from immunoSEQ multiplex PCR; TCRdb's copy has only in-frame clones and leaves some out. D and trimming come from the DNA, and the V and J calls and clone size come from that table. The data show a few hundred thousand clones, about 87% seen once. V gave up 0 bases and J gave up 6 bases, with 15 bases separating them. The CDR3 has 16 amino acids. Germline V gives CDR1 LGHDT, CDR2 YNNKEL (reference sequence). Sequenced: peripheral blood. This sequence joins TRBV3-1 (or the pseudogene TRBV3-2) and TRBJ2-1, with D perhaps TRBD2 (7 bases). This receptor was taken from a man aged 55 to 69 who had recovered from COVID-19. The CDR3 nucleotides are TGTGCCAGCAGCCAAGACAGTACAGGGAGGGGCAATGAGCAGTTCTTC. This sequence encodes CASSQDSTGRGNEQFF.